The 14 T cell receptor beta chains presented below share a single source sample, sequenced in a study of blood T cell repertoires in COVID-19. Profiling relied on immunoSEQ multiplex PCR, and the TCRdb table lists in-frame clones only, not all of them. Here the sample spans more than 90,000 clones, about 80% being singletons. The sequencing input was peripheral blood. These receptors originate from a man of 80 years or more with acute or convalescent COVID-19.

The V call is TRBV28, the J call TRBJ1-2, with 7 bases fitting TRBD1. Per germline, CDR1 MDHEN and CDR2 SYDVKM. The CDR3 has 15 residues. V lost 6 bases to trimming and J lost 6 bases; unmatched junction nucleotides: 13. In DNA form, the CDR3 reads TGTGCCAGCAGCCGGAGGGGGCGAGGAAGGGATGGCTACACCTTC. It translates to CASSRRGRGRDGYTF.

The CDR3 bases are TGTGCCAGCAGTCCCCGGAGCCCTAGCTCCTACGAGCAGTACTTC. Protein: CASSPRSPSSYEQYF. This chain connects TRBV28 to TRBJ2-7; D unclear. Trimming stripped 5 bases from V and 0 bases from J, with 14 bases between. The CDR3 consists of 15 residues. Germline CDR1 and CDR2: MDHEN and SYDVKM.

The rearrangement joins TRBV5-4 to TRBJ2-2; D remains ambiguous. The CDR3 is 15 residues long. Trimming shortened V by 0 bases and J by 1 base, and 7 bases separated the two germline ends. The germline V gene encodes CDR1 SGHNT and CDR2 YYREEE (reference sequence). The CDR3, as DNA: TGTGCCAGCAGCTTGGGCCGACAGAACACCGGGGAGCTGTTTTTT. Encoded protein: CASSLGRQNTGELFF.

The chain uses TRBV11-3 and TRBJ2-3; unclear D gene. CDR1 and CDR2 (germline): SGHNT, YENEEA. CDR3 length: 12 amino acids. V was trimmed by 1 base and J by 7 bases, leaving 6 bases between them. The CDR3 here is CASSLGANTQYF. The CDR3 nucleotides are TGTGCCAGCAGCTTAGGAGCAAATACGCAGTATTTT.

The chain's CDR3 is CASSKLLGVWDRAYEQYF. Written as DNA, the CDR3 is TGTGCCAGCAGCAAGCTTTTAGGGGTTTGGGACAGGGCCTACGAGCAGTACTTC. This chain connects TRBV21-1 to TRBJ2-7; the listed D gene, TRBD1, was not tested against the DNA. TRBV21-1 is classified as a pseudogene. The CDR3 is 18 residues long.

J is TRBJ1-4 and V is TRBV30; D gene uncertain. CDR3 length equals 13 residues. Trimming removed 2 bases from V and 8 bases from J, with 12 bases in between. Germline V gives CDR1 GTSNPN, CDR2 SVGIG (reference sequence). DNA for the CDR3: TGTGCCTGGAGTCTCGAGACGGGGGAAAAACTGTTTTTT. Encoded protein: CAWSLETGEKLFF.

The rearrangement uses TRBV2 and TRBJ2-1, with 11 bases lining up with TRBD2. Germline V gene data show CDR1 as SNHLY and CDR2 as FYNNEI. Trimming removed 6 bases from V and 2 bases from J; junction bases left unmatched: 6. This CDR3 is built from 16 residues. The CDR3 is CASSEQLAGAYNEQFF. The DNA for the CDR3 is TGTGCCAGCAGCGAGCAACTAGCGGGGGCCTACAATGAGCAGTTCTTC.

The chain employs TRBV7-6 and TRBJ2-2, with 9 bases matching TRBD1. The CDR3 runs 15 residues. After removal of 1 base from V and 5 bases from J, the junction contained 2 bases not matched to a gene. Germline V gene sequence: CDR1 SGHVS, CDR2 FNYEAQ. The CDR3 DNA follows: TGTGCCAGCAGCTTAGAGGACAGGGGTACCGGGGAGCTGTTTTTT. Translated, it gives CASSLEDRGTGELFF.

This chain joins TRBV7-6 and TRBJ1-3; perhaps TRBD1 as D (5 bases). This CDR3 is 17 amino acids long. Looked up from germline, CDR1 is SGHVS and CDR2 is FNYEAQ. Trimming removed 5 bases at V and 0 bases at J, with 17 bases between. The CDR3 DNA sequence: TGTGCCAGCAGCCCCTGGGGGGGGGAGATCTCTGGAAACACCATATATTTT. The encoded protein is CASSPWGGEISGNTIYF.

The chain has TRBV4-3 and TRBJ1-4; D is uncertain. The CDR3 extends over 15 amino acids. V dropped 2 bases and J dropped 0 bases, with 7 bases sitting between them. Germline CDR1 reads LGHNA; CDR2 reads YSLEER. CDR3 loop: CASSQIITTNEKLFF. CDR3 sequence (DNA): TGCGCCAGCAGCCAAATAATAACAACTAATGAAAAACTGTTTTTT.

The chain is built from TRBV3-1 (or the pseudogene TRBV3-2) and TRBJ2-3; no reliable D call. V lost 0 bases, J lost 6 bases, and 13 bases lay in between. The germline V gene encodes CDR1 LGHDT and CDR2 YNNKEL (reference sequence). The CDR3 totals 15 residues. CDR3 coding DNA: TGTGCCAGCAGCCAAGAGGCCGTCACCTTGGATACGCAGTATTTT. It codes for CASSQEAVTLDTQYF.

The J gene is TRBJ2-1, the V gene TRBV30; D is unresolved. The CDR3 has 12 amino acids. Germline V gives CDR1 GTSNPN, CDR2 SVGIG (reference sequence). Trimming removed 2 bases at V and 4 bases at J, with 6 bases between. The CDR3: CAWSLQYNEQFF. Here the CDR3 DNA reads TGTGCCTGGAGTTTACAGTACAATGAGCAGTTCTTC. The entire variable domain, with the rest obtained from reference TRBV30 and TRBJ2-1, is as follows: SQTIHQWPATLVQPVGSPLSLECTVEGTSNPNLYWYRQAAGRGLQLLFYSVGIGQISSEVPQNLSASRPQDRQFILSSKKLLLSDSGFYLCAWSLQYNEQFFGPGTRLTVL.

V gene TRBV30 combines with J gene TRBJ1-4; possibly TRBD1 for D (5 bases). Germline V gene data show CDR1 as GTSNPN and CDR2 as SVGIG (reference sequence). The CDR3 runs to 14 residues. The ends were cut back, 3 bases at V and 7 bases at J, with 15 bases in the middle. CDR3 in DNA: TGTGCCTGGAGACAAGGGGCGGAATCTGAAAAACTGTTTTTT. Translation gives CAWRQGAESEKLFF.

The V call is TRBV7-2, the J call TRBJ1-4; 8 bases match TRBD1. In germline, CDR1 is SGHTA, CDR2 FQGNSA. The ends lost 5 bases at V and 7 bases at J; junction bases unmatched: 9. The length of the CDR3 is 15 residues. CDR3: CASSSYQGAGEKLFF. For the CDR3, the DNA is TGTGCCAGCAGCAGCTACCAGGGGGCTGGTGAAAAACTGTTTTTT.